There are a few counts of the clone carrying this T cell receptor beta chain. The sample is drawn from a study of blood T cell repertoires in COVID-19. Study overall: Samples taken during acute and convalescent COVID-19 were collected in the United States, Italy and Spain. The analysed material was cDNA or gDNA that came from T cells, B-cell-depleted T cells, or PBMCs.

Only in-frame clones appear in the TCRdb table, and some are missing; sequencing was by immunoSEQ multiplex PCR. This repertoire shows approximately 72,000 clones, approximately 87% found once; its top ten account for about 20%. This clonotype originated in a woman aged 80 or over with acute or convalescent COVID-19. Input material: peripheral blood.

The CDR3 region is CASSPSRGDQPQHF. DNA for the CDR3: TGTGCCAGCTCACCTAGTCGGGGGGATCAGCCCCAGCATTTT. The chain is built from TRBV18 and TRBJ1-5; D is perhaps TRBD1 (5 bases). Trimming left V 3 bases short and J 5 bases short, with 11 bases between. The CDR3 extends over 14 amino acids. Germline loops: CDR1 KGHSH, CDR2 LQKENI. The entire variable domain, with the rest obtained from reference TRBV18 and TRBJ1-5, is as follows: NAGVMQNPRHLVRRRGQEARLRCSPMKGHSHVYWYRQLPEEGLKFMVYLQKENIIDESGMPKERFSAEFPKEGPSILRIQQVVRGDSAAYFCASSPSRGDQPQHFGDGTRLSIL.